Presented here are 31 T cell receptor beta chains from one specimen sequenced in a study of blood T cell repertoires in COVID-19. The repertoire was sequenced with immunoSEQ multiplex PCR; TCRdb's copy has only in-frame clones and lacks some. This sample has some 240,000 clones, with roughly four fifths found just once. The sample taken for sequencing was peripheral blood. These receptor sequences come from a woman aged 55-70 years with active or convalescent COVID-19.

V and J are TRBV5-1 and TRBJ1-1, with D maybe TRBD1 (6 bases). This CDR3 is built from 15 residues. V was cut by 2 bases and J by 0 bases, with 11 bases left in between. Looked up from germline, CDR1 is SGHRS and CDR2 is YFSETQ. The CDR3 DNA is TGCGCCAGCAGCTTACGGGCAGGGGTGAACACTGAAGCTTTCTTT. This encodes CASSLRAGVNTEAFF.

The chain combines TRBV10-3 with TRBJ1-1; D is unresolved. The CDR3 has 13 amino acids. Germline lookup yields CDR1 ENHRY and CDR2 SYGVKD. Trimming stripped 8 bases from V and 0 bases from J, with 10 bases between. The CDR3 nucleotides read TGTGCCATCTCACCGGGAATGAACACTGAAGCTTTCTTT. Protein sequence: CAISPGMNTEAFF.

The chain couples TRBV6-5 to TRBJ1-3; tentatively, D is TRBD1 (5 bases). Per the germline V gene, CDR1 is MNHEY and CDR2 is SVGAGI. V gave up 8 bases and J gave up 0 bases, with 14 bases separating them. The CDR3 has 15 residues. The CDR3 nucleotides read TGTGCCAGCCGAACAACAGGCTCCTCTGGAAACACCATATATTTT. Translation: CASRTTGSSGNTIYF.

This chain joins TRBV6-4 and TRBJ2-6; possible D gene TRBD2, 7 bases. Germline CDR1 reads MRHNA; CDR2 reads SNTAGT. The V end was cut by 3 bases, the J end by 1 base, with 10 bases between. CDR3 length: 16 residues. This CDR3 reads CASSEGGASGANVLTF. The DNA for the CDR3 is TGTGCCAGCAGTGAGGGGGGGGCGTCTGGGGCCAACGTCCTGACTTTC.

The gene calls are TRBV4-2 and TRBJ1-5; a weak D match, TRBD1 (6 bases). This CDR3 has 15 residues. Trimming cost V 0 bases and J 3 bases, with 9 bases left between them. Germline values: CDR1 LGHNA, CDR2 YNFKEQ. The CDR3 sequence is CASSQDRGVNQPQHF. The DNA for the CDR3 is TGTGCCAGCAGCCAAGACAGGGGTGTCAATCAGCCCCAGCATTTT.

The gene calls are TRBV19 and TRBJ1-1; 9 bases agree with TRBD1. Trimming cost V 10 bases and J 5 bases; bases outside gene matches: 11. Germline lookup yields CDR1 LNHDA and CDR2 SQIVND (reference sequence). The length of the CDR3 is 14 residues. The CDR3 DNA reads TGTGCCACCCAACCACAGGGGGCAGGGACTGAAGCTTTCTTT. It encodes CATQPQGAGTEAFF. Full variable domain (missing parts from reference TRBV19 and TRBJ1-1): DGGITQSPKYLFRKEGQNVTLSCEQNLNHDAMYWYRQDPGQGLRLIYYSQIVNDFQKGDIAEGYSVSREKKESFPLTVTSAQKNPTAFYLCATQPQGAGTEAFFGQGTRLTVV.

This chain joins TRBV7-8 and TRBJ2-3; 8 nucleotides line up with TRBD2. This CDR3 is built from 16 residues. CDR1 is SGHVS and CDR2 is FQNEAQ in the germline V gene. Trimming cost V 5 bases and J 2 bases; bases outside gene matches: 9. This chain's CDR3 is CASSPRGGRNTDTQYF. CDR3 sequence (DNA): TGTGCCAGCAGCCCCCGGGGGGGGCGAAACACAGATACGCAGTATTTT.

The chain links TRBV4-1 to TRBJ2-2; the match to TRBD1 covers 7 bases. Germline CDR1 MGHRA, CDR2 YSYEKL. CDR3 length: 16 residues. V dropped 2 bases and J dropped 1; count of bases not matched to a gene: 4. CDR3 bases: TGCGCCAGCAGCCAACGACAGGGATTGAACACCGGGGAGCTGTTTTTT. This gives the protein CASSQRQGLNTGELFF.

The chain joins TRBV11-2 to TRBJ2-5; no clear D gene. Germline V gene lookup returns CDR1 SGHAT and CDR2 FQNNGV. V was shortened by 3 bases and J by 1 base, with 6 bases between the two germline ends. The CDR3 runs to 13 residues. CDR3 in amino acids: CASSLSGQETQYF. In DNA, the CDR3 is TGTGCCAGCAGCTTGTCGGGCCAAGAGACCCAGTACTTC.

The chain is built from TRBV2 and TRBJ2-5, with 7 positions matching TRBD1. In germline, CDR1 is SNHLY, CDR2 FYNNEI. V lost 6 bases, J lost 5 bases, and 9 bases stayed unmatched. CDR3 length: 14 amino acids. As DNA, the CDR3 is TGTGCCAGCAGCCCTGGACAGGTATATGAGACCCAGTACTTC. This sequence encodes CASSPGQVYETQYF.

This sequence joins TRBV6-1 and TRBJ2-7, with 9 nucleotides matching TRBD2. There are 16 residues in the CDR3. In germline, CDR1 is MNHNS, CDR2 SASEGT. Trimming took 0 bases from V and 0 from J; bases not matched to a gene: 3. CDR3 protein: CASSEASSGGSYEQYF. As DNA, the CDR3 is TGTGCCAGCAGTGAAGCGAGTAGCGGGGGCTCCTACGAGCAGTACTTC.

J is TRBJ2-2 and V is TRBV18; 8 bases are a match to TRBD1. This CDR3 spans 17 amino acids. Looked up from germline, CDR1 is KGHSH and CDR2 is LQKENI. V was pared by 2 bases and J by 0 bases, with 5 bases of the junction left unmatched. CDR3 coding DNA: TGTGCCAGCTCACCAGGACAGGGTTTCGCGAACACCGGGGAGCTGTTTTTT. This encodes CASSPGQGFANTGELFF.

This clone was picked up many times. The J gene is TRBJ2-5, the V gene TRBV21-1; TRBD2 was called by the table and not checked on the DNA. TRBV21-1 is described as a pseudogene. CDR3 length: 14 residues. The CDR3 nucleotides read TGTGCCAGCAGCAAAGCTGGGAGCGGTGGGACCCAGTACTTC. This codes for CASSKAGSGGTQYF.

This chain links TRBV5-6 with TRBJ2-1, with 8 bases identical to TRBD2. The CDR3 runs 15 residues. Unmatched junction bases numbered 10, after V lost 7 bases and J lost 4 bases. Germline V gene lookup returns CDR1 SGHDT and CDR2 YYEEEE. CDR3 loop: CASPCRLAGYNEQFF. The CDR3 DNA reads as TGTGCCAGCCCCTGTAGGCTAGCGGGTTACAATGAGCAGTTCTTC. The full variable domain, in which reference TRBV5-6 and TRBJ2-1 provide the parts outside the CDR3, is DAGVTQSPTHLIKTRGQQVTLRCSPKSGHDTVSWYQQALGQGPQFIFQYYEEEERQRGNFPDRFSGHQFPNYSSELNVNALLLGDSALYLCASPCRLAGYNEQFFGPGTRLTVL.

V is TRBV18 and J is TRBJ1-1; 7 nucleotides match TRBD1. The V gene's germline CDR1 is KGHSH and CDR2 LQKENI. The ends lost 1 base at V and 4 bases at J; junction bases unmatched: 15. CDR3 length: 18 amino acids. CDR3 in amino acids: CASSPQRPSGGLGTEAFF. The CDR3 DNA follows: TGTGCCAGCTCACCACAGAGACCATCAGGGGGGCTGGGCACTGAAGCTTTCTTT.

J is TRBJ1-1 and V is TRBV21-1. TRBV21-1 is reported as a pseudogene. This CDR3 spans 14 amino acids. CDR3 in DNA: TGTGCCAGCAGCAAAGAGAGCGGGAACACTGAAGCTTTCTTT. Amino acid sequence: CASSKESGNTEAFF.

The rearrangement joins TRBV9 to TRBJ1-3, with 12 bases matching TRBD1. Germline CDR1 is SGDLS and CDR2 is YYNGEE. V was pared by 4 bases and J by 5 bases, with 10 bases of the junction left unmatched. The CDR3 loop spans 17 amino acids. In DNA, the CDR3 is TGTGCCAGCAGCACCGAGCCCGGGACAGGGGGCCGAAACACCATATATTTT. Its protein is CASSTEPGTGGRNTIYF.

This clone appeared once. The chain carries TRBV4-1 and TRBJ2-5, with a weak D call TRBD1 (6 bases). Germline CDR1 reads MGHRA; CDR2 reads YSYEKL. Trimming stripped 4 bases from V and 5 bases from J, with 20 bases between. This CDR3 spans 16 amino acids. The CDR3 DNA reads TGCGCCAGCAGCCTCTTGGGATACAGGGAAAGGGAGACCCAGTACTTC. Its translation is CASSLLGYRERETQYF.

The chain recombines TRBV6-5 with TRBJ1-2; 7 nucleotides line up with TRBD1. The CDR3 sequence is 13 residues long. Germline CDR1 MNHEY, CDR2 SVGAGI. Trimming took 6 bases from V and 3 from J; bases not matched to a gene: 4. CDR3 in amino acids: CASSSGTDYGYTF. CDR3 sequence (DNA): TGTGCCAGCAGCTCCGGGACAGACTATGGCTACACCTTC.

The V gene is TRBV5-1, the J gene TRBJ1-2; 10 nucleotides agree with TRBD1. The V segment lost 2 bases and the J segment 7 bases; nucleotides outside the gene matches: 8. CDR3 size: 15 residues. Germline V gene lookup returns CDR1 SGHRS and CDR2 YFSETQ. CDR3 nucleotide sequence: TGCGCCAGCAGCTTAATCGGACAGGGGGTAGGTGGCTACACCTTC. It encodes CASSLIGQGVGGYTF. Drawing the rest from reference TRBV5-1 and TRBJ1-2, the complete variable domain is KAGVTQTPRYLIKTRGQQVTLSCSPISGHRSVSWYQQTPGQGLQFLFEYFSETQRNKGNFPGRFSGRQFSNSRSEMNVSTLELGDSALYLCASSLIGQGVGGYTFGSGTRLTVV.

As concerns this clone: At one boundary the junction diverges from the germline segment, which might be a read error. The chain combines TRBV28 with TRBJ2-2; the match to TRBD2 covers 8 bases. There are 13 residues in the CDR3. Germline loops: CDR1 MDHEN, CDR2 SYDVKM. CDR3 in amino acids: CASILAGTGELFF. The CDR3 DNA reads TGTGCCAGCATTTTAGCGGGGACCGGGGAGCTGTTTTTT.

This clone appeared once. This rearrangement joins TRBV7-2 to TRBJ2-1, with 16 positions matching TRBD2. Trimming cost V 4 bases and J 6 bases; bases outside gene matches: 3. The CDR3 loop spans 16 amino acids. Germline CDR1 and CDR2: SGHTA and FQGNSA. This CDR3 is CASSSGTSGGANEQFF. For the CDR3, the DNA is TGTGCCAGCAGCTCCGGGACTAGCGGGGGGGCCAATGAGCAGTTCTTC.

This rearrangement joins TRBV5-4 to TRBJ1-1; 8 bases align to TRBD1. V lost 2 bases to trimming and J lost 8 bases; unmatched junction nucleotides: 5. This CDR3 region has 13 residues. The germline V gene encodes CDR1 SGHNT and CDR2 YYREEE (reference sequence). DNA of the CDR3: TGTGCCAGCAGCTTCACAGGGGGACAAGAAGCTTTCTTT. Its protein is CASSFTGGQEAFF.

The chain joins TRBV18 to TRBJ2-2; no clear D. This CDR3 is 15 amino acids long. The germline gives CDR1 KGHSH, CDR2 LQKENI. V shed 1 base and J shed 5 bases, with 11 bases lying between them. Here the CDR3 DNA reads TGTGCCAGCTCACCACACCCCAGACAAACCGGGGAGCTGTTTTTT. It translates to CASSPHPRQTGELFF.

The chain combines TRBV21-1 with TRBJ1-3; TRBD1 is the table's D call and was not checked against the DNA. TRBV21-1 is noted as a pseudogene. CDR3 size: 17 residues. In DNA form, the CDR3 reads TGTGCCAGCAGTAAACCCCCTCGCAGGGGGCCTGGAAACACCATATATTTT. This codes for CASSKPPRRGPGNTIYF.

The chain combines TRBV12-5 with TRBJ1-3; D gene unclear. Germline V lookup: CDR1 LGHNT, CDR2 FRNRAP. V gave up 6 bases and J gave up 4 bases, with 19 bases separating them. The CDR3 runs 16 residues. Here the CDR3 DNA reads TGTGCTAGTGGCTATGGTAATCTGCCGGGAGGAAACACCATATATTTT. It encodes CASGYGNLPGGNTIYF.

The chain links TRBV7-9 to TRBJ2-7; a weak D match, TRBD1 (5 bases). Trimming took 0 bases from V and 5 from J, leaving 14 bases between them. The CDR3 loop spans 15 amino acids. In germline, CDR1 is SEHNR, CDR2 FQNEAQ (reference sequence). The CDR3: CASSLARSGFDEQYF. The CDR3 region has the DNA TGTGCCAGCAGCTTAGCGAGGTCAGGGTTCGACGAGCAGTACTTC. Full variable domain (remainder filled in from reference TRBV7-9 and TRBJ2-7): DTGVSQNPRHKITKRGQNVTFRCDPISEHNRLYWYRQTLGQGPEFLTYFQNEAQLEKSRLLSDRFSAERPKGSFSTLEIQRTEQGDSAMYLCASSLARSGFDEQYFGPGTRLTVT.

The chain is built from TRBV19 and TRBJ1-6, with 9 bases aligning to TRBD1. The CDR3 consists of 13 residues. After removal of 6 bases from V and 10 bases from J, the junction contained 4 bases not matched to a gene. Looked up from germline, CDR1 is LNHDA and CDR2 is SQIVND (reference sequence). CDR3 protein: CASRTGGGSPLHF. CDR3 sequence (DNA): TGTGCCAGTAGAACAGGGGGCGGCTCACCCCTCCACTTT.

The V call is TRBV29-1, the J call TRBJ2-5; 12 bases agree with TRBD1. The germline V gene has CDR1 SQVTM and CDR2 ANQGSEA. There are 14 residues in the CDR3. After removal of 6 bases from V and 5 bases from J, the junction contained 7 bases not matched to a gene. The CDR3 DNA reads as TGCAGCGTAGGGACAGGGGGCTCGGGGGAGACCCAGTACTTC. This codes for CSVGTGGSGETQYF. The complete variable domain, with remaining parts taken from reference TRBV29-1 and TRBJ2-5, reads SAVISQKPSRDICQRGTSLTIQCQVDSQVTMMFWYRQQPGQSLTLIATANQGSEATYESGFVIDKFPISRPNLTFSTLTVSNMSPEDSSIYLCSVGTGGSGETQYFGPGTRLLVL.

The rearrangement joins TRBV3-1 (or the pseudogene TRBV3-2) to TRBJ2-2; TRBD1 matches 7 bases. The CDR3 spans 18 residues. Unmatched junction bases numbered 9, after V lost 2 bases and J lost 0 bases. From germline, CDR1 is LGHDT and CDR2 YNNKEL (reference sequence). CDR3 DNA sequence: TGTGCCAGCAGCCAAATTCCACAGGGGCTTACGAACACCGGGGAGCTGTTTTTT. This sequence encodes CASSQIPQGLTNTGELFF.

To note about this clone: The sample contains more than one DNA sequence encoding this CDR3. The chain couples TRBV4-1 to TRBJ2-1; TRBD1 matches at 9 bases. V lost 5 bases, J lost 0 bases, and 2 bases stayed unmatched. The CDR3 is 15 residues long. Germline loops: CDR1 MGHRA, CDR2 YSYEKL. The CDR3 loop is CASSSTGGSYNEQFF. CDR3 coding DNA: TGCGCCAGCAGCTCGACAGGGGGCTCCTACAATGAGCAGTTCTTC.